This section outlines one T cell receptor beta chain sequence together with its context. Its antigen is unknown. No qualities accompany the bases; no much larger clone lies one base away. The protocol used for the library was the immunoSEQ multiplex PCR assay. What TCRdb holds here is the immuneACCESS table cut down to in-frame rearrangements. Part of the clones is not present; checked against another copy, under half of the missing clones reflect an unresolved V gene, and the others are unexplained. The sample table lists 80,000 to 130,000 clones, around 90% of them with a count of one. Approximately 1.2% of the sample is in the top ten clones. The sample is drawn from a study of T cell changes during pregnancy in multiple sclerosis (dated by TCRdb to between 2019 and 2020). Study-wide context: Changes in the T cell repertoire over the course of pregnancy were examined in this study in women with multiple sclerosis.

The CDR3, cysteine through phenylalanine, is 14 amino acids long. Here the CDR3 DNA is all that survives: 42 bases in frame from base 1. The V and J ends are trimmed by 1 base and 3 bases, leaving 6 bases between them. CDR1 and CDR2 (SEHNR, FQNEAQ) derive from the germline V gene (reference sequence). The clonotype originates from a female donor with multiple sclerosis, enrolled in a pregnancy study. The material was peripheral blood, obtained in the second trimester of pregnancy. The chain links TRBV7-9 with TRBJ1-4; no D gene is confidently identified. The CDR3: CASSLVQSNEKLFF. The DNA reads TGTGCCAGCAGCTTAGTTCAGTCTAATGAAAAACTGTTTTTT.